This T cell receptor beta chain appears in the sequencing data of a study of CD8+ T cells in alopecia areata. Study-wide background: Treated patients were given 5 to 10 mg oral tofacitinib twice daily.

In germline, CDR1 is ENHRY, CDR2 SYGVKD. The CDR3 sequence is 14 residues long. Trimming shortened V by 2 bases and J by 4 bases, and 10 bases separated the two germline ends. Extraction of RNA preceded its reverse transcription into cDNA, which served as the sequencing template. Repertoires were generated with immunoSEQ multiplex PCR, while TCRdb's copy carries only in-frame clones and drops some. The table records some 180,000 clones, 50% to 65% of them present only once. Study conclusions and caveats: When scalp samples are sequenced, resident alphabeta T cells of normal skin are also captured. Tofacitinib delivered significant drops in scalp clonality and in expanded CD8+ clones among the top 100.

As for treatment: oral pan-JAK inhibitor, 5-10 mg twice daily. T lymphocytes (CD4+ and CD8+) were sorted from PBMCs. This clone has just a few counts. Its target is unknown. The sequence was obtained from a human donor with alopecia areata. The chain combines TRBV10-3 with TRBJ2-3; tentative D call: TRBD2 (5 bases). Source: CD8+ T cells sorted from blood, taken at week 24, from a patient treated with tofacitinib. CDR3 sequence reads: CAISEGGRADTQYF. The CDR3 DNA follows: TGTGCCATCAGTGAGGGCGGGCGGGCAGATACGCAGTATTTT.